This T cell receptor (beta chain) derives from a study of hypomethylating agent response in myelodysplastic syndrome. Looking at the study overall: Donors were myelodysplastic syndrome patients: 2 female, roughly ten male. Study-wide findings and caveats: Novel MDS antigen recognition by shared GLIPH2 clusters is possible but unvalidated. Healthy controls were not age-matched to MDS patients, possibly affecting comparisons.

On this clone: Its antigen is still unknown.

Each sample had about 400 ng DNA, as two 200 ng replicates, at survey resolution. Data came from immunoSEQ multiplex PCR; TCRdb stores just in-frame clones and leaves some out. The sample shows some 9,600 clones, approximately 86% of them seen only once. V dropped 5 bases and J dropped 3 bases, with 13 bases sitting between them. CDR1 is GTSNPN, CDR2 SVGIG, per germline (reference sequence). This CDR3 has 13 residues. The source of this sequence is a human donor with myelodysplastic syndrome. This material consisted of bone marrow, taken before or after starting hypomethylating agent treatment for myelodysplastic syndrome (not recorded which). V gene TRBV30 combines with J gene TRBJ1-1; no clear D gene. The CDR3 sequence is CAWFLGRYTEAFF. The CDR3 bases are TGTGCCTGGTTCCTTGGACGGTACACTGAAGCTTTCTTT.